This T cell receptor beta chain was captured by sequencing in a study of cytomegalovirus exposure and HLA in healthy donors. Study context: The approximately 110 validation repertoires used a platform that matched the one used for the approximately 670 first-cohort repertoires, as a later analysis reported.

Study results and caveats: In vitro, three CMV-associated chains proved specific for CMV antigens. That first-cohort TCR clusters tended to co-occur in the 95 to 150 validation repertoires was found in a later analysis. The study recorded over 150 TCR beta chains that were cytomegalovirus-associated.

In germline, CDR1 is LGHNA, CDR2 YNFKEQ. Trimming took 2 bases from V and 0 from J, leaving 13 bases between them. The CDR3 length is 16 residues. As for this clone: Its target is not known.

The assay was immunoSEQ multiplex PCR, and TCRdb's table has in-frame clones only and misses some. The sample has about 120,000 clones, approximately 90% seen once. The receptor comes from a man between 18 and 35 years old in good health and CMV-seropositive. Source material: PBMCs. The V call is TRBV4-2, the J call TRBJ1-2; D is undetermined. CDR3 in DNA: TGTGCCAGCAGCCAAAAAAGCTTGAAAGCTAACTATGGCTACACCTTC. Encoded protein: CASSQKSLKANYGYTF.